Shown below are 2 T cell receptor beta chains from a single sample sequenced in a study of Ad26.COV2.S vaccination and SARS-CoV-2 variants. Libraries were prepared by immunoSEQ multiplex PCR; TCRdb keeps only in-frame clonotypes and omits some of them. Altogether around 450,000 clones are present, 89% being singletons, with the ten largest covering 1.5% to 2%. Treatment here: 15 to 20 received Ad26.COV2.S at low or high dose, single or two shots; 5 received placebo; per-sample allocation not given. Day 63 after the first vaccine or placebo injection was the time point for sampling. This sample comprised peripheral blood, obtained in a trial of Ad26.COV2.S vaccine versus placebo. Source of these receptors: a person between 18 and 59 years old who received the Ad26.COV2.S COVID-19 vaccine or a placebo.

The chain is built from TRBV21-1 and TRBJ2-5. TRBV21-1 is a documented pseudogene. This CDR3 contains 14 residues. The CDR3 reads CASSKEAAIETQYF. Here the CDR3 DNA reads TGTGCCAGCAGCAAAGAGGCAGCAATAGAGACCCAGTACTTC.

This chain links TRBV19 with TRBJ1-2, with D hard to call. Trimming took off 7 bases at V and 4 bases at J, with 10 bases between the two ends. Looked up from germline, CDR1 is LNHDA and CDR2 is SQIVND (reference sequence). The CDR3 consists of 12 residues. The CDR3 protein is CASNTQAYGYTF. The CDR3 bases are TGTGCCAGTAATACTCAAGCCTATGGCTACACCTTC.